This T cell receptor (beta chain) was sequenced in a study of blood T cell repertoires in COVID-19. Looking at the study overall: Sources were T cells, B-cell-depleted T cells, or PBMCs; the material itself was cDNA or gDNA.

There are 13 residues in the CDR3. The germline V and J ends were trimmed by 7 bases and 6 bases, with 15 bases remaining between them. Per the original methods: For nucleated cells, counts were estimated from reference gene primer amplification. The protocol was immunoSEQ multiplex PCR, while the TCRdb copy is restricted to in-frame clones and leaves out a portion. The D gene and trimming were derived from the DNA, and the V and J assignments and clone size from that table. This sample has about 260,000 clones, with over 80% found just once. Those enrolled, adults aged about 18 to 89 years, came from roughly 22 US areas.

Material: PBMCs or T cells enriched from blood (not recorded which). The chain has TRBV12-3 or TRBV12-4 and TRBJ1-1, with a possible D match to TRBD1 (6 bases). This TCR was sampled from a man aged 45-65 years who had been exposed to COVID-19. The CDR3 spells CASTHQGWAEAFF. CDR3 DNA: TGTGCCAGCACCCATCAGGGGTGGGCTGAAGCTTTCTTT.